The entry below gives a single TCR beta chain sequence along with its context. The target antigen is unknown. The data belong to a study of shared clonotypes between healthy human individuals. Study-level results: The study found about 5% of naive CD4 clonotypes shared across several donors. What rarefaction showed was incomplete sorted-subset sequencing despite large depth.

The assay ran at deep level. The assay was immunoSEQ multiplex PCR, and TCRdb's table has in-frame clones only and misses some. This table has 2 million to 2.5 million clones, 95% appearing once. V shed 0 bases and J shed 0 bases, with 12 bases lying between them. The CDR3 runs 17 residues. Germline V CDR1 and CDR2: SGHRS, YFSETQ. The sequencing sample was made of naive CD4+ T cells sorted from blood. As to subset: CD45RA+ positively selected. The TCR was taken from a man aged 18 to 35 in good health. The chain is built from TRBV5-1 and TRBJ2-2; no reliable D call. CDR3 sequence reads: CASSLDWAQTNTGELFF. CDR3 sequence (DNA): TGCGCCAGCAGCTTGGACTGGGCCCAGACGAACACCGGGGAGCTGTTTTTT.